In this sample, the clone carrying this T cell receptor beta chain turned up many times. The antigen is not known. It was considered stable Graves' hyperthyroidism when ophthalmopathy did not progress within 18 months. Germline values: CDR1 SGHTA, CDR2 FQGNSA. V was pared by 4 bases and J by 10 bases, with 2 bases of the junction left unmatched. The CDR3 length is 13 residues. RNA transcripts provided the source from which TCR beta CDR3 regions were amplified. During a first-round RT-PCR of the TCR CDR3, the HTBI primer set was used. TCRdb analysed the multiplex PCR reads with MiXCR anew, one entry per CDR3 protein. The repertoire has about 350,000 distinct CDR3 sequences, approximately 13% of them found once; the top ten carry 20% to 25%. The data are from a study of T cells in Graves' hyperthyroidism and ophthalmopathy. Overall study: Before any treatment, at initial diagnosis, peripheral blood was collected. Notes on the study in general: Researchers found most expanded thyroid clonotypes above 0.001 in blood as well. Prediction of ophthalmopathy progression came a median approximately 6 months pre-onset.

The specimen was blood. The chain links TRBV7-2 to TRBJ2-1, with 12 nucleotides matching TRBD2. The origin of this receptor is a woman aged 30 to 39 with Graves' hyperthyroidism. CDR3 in DNA: TGTGCCAGCAGCTCGGGACTAGCGGGCGAGCAGTTCTTC. Amino acid sequence: CASSSGLAGEQFF.